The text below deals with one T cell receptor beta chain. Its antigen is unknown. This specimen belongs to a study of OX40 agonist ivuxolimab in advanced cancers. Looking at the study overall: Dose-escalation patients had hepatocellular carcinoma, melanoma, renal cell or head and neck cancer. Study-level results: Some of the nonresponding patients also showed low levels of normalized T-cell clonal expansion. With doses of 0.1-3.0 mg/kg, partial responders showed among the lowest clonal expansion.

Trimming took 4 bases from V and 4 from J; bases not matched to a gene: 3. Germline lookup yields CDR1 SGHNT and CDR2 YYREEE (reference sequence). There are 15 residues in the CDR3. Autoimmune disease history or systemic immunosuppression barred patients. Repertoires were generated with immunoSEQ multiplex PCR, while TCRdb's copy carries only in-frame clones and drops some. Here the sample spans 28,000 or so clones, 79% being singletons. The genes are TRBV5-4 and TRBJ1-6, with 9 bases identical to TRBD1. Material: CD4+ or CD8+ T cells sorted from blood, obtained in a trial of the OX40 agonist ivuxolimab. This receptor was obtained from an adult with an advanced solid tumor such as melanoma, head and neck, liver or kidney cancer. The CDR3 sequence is CASSTGTGYNSPLHF. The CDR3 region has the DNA TGTGCCAGCAGCACCGGGACAGGGTATAATTCACCCCTCCACTTT. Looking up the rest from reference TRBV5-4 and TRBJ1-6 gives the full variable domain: ETGVTQSPTHLIKTRGQQVTLRCSSQSGHNTVSWYQQALGQGPQFIFQYYREEENGRGNFPPRFSGLQFPNYSSELNVNALELDDSALYLCASSTGTGYNSPLHFGNGTRLTVT.